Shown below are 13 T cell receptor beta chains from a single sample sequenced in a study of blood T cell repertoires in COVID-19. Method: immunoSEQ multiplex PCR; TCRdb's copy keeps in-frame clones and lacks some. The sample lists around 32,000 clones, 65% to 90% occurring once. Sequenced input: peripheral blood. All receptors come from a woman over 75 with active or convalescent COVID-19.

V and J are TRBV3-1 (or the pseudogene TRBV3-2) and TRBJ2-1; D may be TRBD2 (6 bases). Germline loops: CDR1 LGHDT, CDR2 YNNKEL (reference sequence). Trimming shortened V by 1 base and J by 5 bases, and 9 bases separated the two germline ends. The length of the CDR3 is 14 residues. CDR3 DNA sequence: TGTGCCAGCAGCCAAGGGGCTAGCGACAATGAGCAGTTCTTC. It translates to CASSQGASDNEQFF.

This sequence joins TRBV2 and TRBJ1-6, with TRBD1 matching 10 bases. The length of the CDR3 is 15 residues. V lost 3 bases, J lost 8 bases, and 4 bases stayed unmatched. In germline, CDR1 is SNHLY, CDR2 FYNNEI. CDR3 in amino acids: CASSDWTGGYSPLHF. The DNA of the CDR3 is TGTGCCAGCAGTGATTGGACAGGGGGTTATTCACCCCTCCACTTT. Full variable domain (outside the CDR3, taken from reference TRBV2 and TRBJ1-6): EPEVTQTPSHQVTQMGQEVILRCVPISNHLYFYWYRQILGQKVEFLVSFYNNEISEKSEIFDDQFSVERPDGSNFTLKIRSTKLEDSAMYFCASSDWTGGYSPLHFGNGTRLTVT.

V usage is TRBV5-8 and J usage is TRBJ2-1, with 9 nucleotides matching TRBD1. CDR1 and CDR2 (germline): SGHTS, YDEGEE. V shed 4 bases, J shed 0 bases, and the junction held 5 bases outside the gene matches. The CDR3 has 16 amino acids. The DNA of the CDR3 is TGTGCCAGCAGCCTGGGGACAGGGAACTCCTACAATGAGCAGTTCTTC. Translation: CASSLGTGNSYNEQFF. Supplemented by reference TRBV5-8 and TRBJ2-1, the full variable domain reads EAGVTQSPTHLIKTRGQQATLRCSPISGHTSVYWYQQALGLGLQFLLWYDEGEERNRGNFPPRFSGRQFPNYSSELNVNALELEDSALYLCASSLGTGNSYNEQFFGPGTRLTVL.

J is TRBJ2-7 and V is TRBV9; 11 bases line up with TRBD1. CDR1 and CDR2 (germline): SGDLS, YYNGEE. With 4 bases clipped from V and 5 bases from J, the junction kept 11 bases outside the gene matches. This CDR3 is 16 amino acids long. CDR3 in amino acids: CASSPIGGQGAHEQYF. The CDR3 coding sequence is TGTGCCAGCAGCCCTATTGGAGGACAGGGGGCCCACGAGCAGTACTTC.

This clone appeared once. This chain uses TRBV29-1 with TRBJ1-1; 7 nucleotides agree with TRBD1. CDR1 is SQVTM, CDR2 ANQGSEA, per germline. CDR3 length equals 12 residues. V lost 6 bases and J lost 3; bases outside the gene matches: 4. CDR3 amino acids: CSVQQGYTEAFF. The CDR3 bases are TGCAGCGTACAACAGGGGTACACTGAAGCTTTCTTT.

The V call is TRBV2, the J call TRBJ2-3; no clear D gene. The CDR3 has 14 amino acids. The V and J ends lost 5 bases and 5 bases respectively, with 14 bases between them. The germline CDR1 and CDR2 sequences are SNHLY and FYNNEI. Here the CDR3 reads CASSYRPARDTQYF. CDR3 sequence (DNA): TGTGCCAGCAGTTACAGACCAGCACGAGATACGCAGTATTTT.

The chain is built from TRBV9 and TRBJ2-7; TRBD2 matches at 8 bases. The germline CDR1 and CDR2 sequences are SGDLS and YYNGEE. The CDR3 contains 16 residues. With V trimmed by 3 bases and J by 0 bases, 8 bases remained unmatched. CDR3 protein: CASSAHSGTSSYEQYF. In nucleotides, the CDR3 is TGTGCCAGCAGCGCTCATTCCGGGACTAGCTCCTACGAGCAGTACTTC.

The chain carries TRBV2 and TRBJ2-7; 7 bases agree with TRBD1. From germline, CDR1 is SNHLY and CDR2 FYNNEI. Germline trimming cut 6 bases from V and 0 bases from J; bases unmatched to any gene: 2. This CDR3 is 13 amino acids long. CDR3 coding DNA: TGTGCCAGCAGCCGGGACAGCTCCTACGAGCAGTACTTC. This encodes CASSRDSSYEQYF.

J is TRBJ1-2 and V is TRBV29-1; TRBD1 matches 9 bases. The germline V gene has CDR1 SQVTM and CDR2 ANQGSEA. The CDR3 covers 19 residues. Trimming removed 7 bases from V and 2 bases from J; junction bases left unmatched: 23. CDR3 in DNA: TGCAGCGACAAGTCCTATCACCAACAGGGGGCCCCCCCGAACTATGGCTACACCTTC. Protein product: CSDKSYHQQGAPPNYGYTF.

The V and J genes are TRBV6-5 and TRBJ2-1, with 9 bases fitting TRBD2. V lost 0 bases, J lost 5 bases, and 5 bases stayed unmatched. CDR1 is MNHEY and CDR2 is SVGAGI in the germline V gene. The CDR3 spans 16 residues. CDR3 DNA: TGTGCCAGCAGTTACTCGATGGCTAGCGGGAACAATGAGCAGTTCTTC. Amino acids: CASSYSMASGNNEQFF.

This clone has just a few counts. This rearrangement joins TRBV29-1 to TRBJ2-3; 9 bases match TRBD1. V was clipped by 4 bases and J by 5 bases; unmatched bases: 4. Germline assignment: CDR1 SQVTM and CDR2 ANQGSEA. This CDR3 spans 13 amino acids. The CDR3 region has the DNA TGCAGCGTTGCCCGACAGGGGGTAGATACGCAGTATTTT. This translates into CSVARQGVDTQYF.

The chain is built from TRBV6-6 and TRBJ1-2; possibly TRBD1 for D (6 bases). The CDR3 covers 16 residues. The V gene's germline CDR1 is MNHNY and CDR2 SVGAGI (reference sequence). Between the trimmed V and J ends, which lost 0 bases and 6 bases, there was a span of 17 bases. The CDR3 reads CASSYSIPAEGDGYTF. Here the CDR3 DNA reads TGTGCCAGCAGTTACTCGATCCCGGCCGAGGGGGATGGCTACACCTTC.

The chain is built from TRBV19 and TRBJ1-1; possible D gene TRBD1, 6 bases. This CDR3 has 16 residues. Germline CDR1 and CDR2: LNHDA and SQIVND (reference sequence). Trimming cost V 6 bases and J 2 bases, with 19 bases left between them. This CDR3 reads CASRQGRDNGNTEAFF. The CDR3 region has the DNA TGTGCCAGTAGACAAGGCCGGGACAACGGTAACACTGAAGCTTTCTTT. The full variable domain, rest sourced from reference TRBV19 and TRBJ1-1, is DGGITQSPKYLFRKEGQNVTLSCEQNLNHDAMYWYRQDPGQGLRLIYYSQIVNDFQKGDIAEGYSVSREKKESFPLTVTSAQKNPTAFYLCASRQGRDNGNTEAFFGQGTRLTVV.